The 10 T cell receptor beta chains below all came from one sample that was sequenced in a study of control samples from healthy donors and cancer patients (TCRdb year 2020). Library preparation was by the immunoSEQ multiplex PCR assay. This immuneACCESS table, as held by TCRdb, lists in-frame sequences with V and J called but not all clones. Of the missing ones, under half trace to an unresolved V gene in checked studies; the others have no known cause. This sample is represented by about 250,000 clones; roughly 87% of them were singletons. The top ten clonotypes cover less than 15% of the sample. The material sequenced was PBMCs. These receptors all come from a woman aged 55-70 years with lung cancer.

This chain connects TRBV5-6 to TRBJ2-3; D possibly corresponds to TRBD2 (6 bases). Germline CDR1 is SGHDT and CDR2 is YYEEEE. The CDR3 consists of 15 residues. The V end was cut by 2 bases, the J end by 1 base, with 11 bases between. As DNA, the CDR3 is TGTGCCAGCAGCTTCCATAGCGGAGGCACAGATACGCAGTATTTT. It encodes CASSFHSGGTDTQYF.

The rearrangement joins TRBV19 to TRBJ1-1; D uncertain. This CDR3 contains 15 residues. V was trimmed by 11 bases and J by 1 base, leaving 20 bases between them. Germline V gene sequence: CDR1 LNHDA, CDR2 SQIVND (reference sequence). This CDR3 reads CAASDSGEPNTEAFF. The DNA for the CDR3 is TGTGCCGCATCTGACTCTGGAGAACCGAACACTGAAGCTTTCTTT.

This clone was counted once. The chain recombines TRBV27 with TRBJ1-1; 9 positions agree with TRBD1. V shed 4 bases, J shed 0 bases, and the junction held 12 bases outside the gene matches. The CDR3 contains 18 residues. CDR1 is MNHEY and CDR2 is SMNVEV in the germline V gene (reference sequence). The CDR3 coding sequence is TGTGCCAGCAGTTCCCTCGGGACAGGGAGATACATGAACACTGAAGCTTTCTTT. It specifies CASSSLGTGRYMNTEAFF.

The chain employs TRBV6-5 and TRBJ1-1, with D perhaps TRBD1 (6 bases). There are 13 residues in the CDR3. The V end was cut by 6 bases, the J end by 3 bases, with 11 bases between. Germline-derived CDR1 and CDR2 are MNHEY and SVGAGI. As DNA, the CDR3 is TGTGCCAGCAGGTCCCAGGGGCACACTGAAGCTTTCTTT. It yields the protein CASRSQGHTEAFF.

The count of this clone is one. The chain carries TRBV5-4 and TRBJ2-5; TRBD1 is a possible D gene (5 bases). The V end was cut by 7 bases, the J end by 3 bases, with 13 bases between. The CDR3 contains 13 residues. The germline V gene encodes CDR1 SGHNT and CDR2 YYREEE (reference sequence). CDR3 bases: TGTGCCAGCGGTTCAGGGCCGGAAGAGACCCAGTACTTC. Amino acid sequence: CASGSGPEETQYF.

This rearrangement joins TRBV4-1 to TRBJ1-5; 7 bases match TRBD1. V lost 0 bases, J lost 6 bases, and 11 bases stayed unmatched. The CDR3 covers 17 residues. The germline gives CDR1 MGHRA, CDR2 YSYEKL. This CDR3 is CASSQDQGRGTGQPQHF. CDR3 in DNA: TGCGCCAGCAGCCAAGATCAGGGCAGGGGGACCGGTCAGCCCCAGCATTTT.

This chain links TRBV9 with TRBJ2-2, with 7 bases aligning to TRBD2. Looked up from germline, CDR1 is SGDLS and CDR2 is YYNGEE. The CDR3 is 16 residues long. Trimming took 4 bases from V and 7 from J; bases not matched to a gene: 13. The DNA for the CDR3 is TGTGCCAGCAGCTCCGGGACTCGGGGAGGGGACGGGGAGCTGTTTTTT. Translating gives CASSSGTRGGDGELFF.

This clone was counted between two and nine times. The V and J genes are TRBV5-1 and TRBJ1-6, with no clear D. V lost 0 bases and J 9 bases, leaving 7 bases between the germline ends. The germline V gene encodes CDR1 SGHRS and CDR2 YFSETQ. The CDR3 runs to 13 residues. The CDR3 sequence is CASSLVKGSPLHF. The CDR3 DNA reads as TGCGCCAGCAGCTTGGTGAAGGGTTCACCCCTCCACTTT.

The V and J genes are TRBV18 and TRBJ2-1, with 12 nucleotides matching TRBD2. Unmatched junction bases numbered 10, after V lost 3 bases and J lost 1 base. Germline lookup yields CDR1 KGHSH and CDR2 LQKENI. The CDR3 runs to 19 residues. The CDR3 coding sequence is TGTGCCAGCTCACCCCGGACTAGCGGGACGGGTCGGTCCTACAATGAGCAGTTCTTC. This translates into CASSPRTSGTGRSYNEQFF. Full variable domain (rest looked up from reference TRBV18 and TRBJ2-1): NAGVMQNPRHLVRRRGQEARLRCSPMKGHSHVYWYRQLPEEGLKFMVYLQKENIIDESGMPKERFSAEFPKEGPSILRIQQVVRGDSAAYFCASSPRTSGTGRSYNEQFFGPGTRLTVL.

The rearrangement uses TRBV11-2 and TRBJ1-5, with a possible D match to TRBD1 (5 bases). V gave up 5 bases and J gave up 1 base, with 15 bases separating them. Germline V CDR1 and CDR2: SGHAT, FQNNGV. The CDR3 runs 16 residues. The CDR3 spells CASSPPGDSSNQPQHF. CDR3 coding DNA: TGTGCCAGCAGCCCCCCCGGGGACTCGAGCAATCAGCCCCAGCATTTT.